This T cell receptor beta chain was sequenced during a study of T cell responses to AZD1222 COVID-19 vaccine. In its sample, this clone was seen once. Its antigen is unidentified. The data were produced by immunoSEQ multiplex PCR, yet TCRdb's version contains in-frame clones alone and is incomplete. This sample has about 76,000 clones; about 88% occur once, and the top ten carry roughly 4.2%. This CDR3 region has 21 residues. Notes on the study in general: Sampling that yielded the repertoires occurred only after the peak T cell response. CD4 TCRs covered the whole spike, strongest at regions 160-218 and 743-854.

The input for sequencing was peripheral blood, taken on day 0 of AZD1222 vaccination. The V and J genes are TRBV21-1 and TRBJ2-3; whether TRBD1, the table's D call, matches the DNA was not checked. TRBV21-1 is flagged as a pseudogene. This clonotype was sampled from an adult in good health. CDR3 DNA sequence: TGTGCCAGCAGCAAAGCTGGGACAGGGGCCTCCTTCCCCACTAGCACAGATACGCAGTATTTT. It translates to CASSKAGTGASFPTSTDTQYF.